This T cell receptor beta chain appears in the sequencing data of a study of patients and donors after allogeneic stem cell transplantation. This clonotype was found a few times. Each CDR3 protein is one row after TCRdb ran MiXCR on the RT-PCR reads. Of some 150,000 distinct CDR3 sequences in the sample, 30% to 45% are singletons; the top ten hold around 50%. In germline, CDR1 is MDHEN, CDR2 SYDVKM. V shed 6 bases and J shed 0 bases, with 12 bases lying between them. The CDR3 extends over 15 amino acids. The source material was blood, either unsorted or a sorted T cell fraction (not recorded which). The origin of this receptor is a human donor who was either an allogeneic HSCT recipient or a stem cell or donor lymphocyte infusion donor (not recorded which). It is not recorded whose cells these are; they may come from a transplant donor. V and J are TRBV28 and TRBJ1-5; D ambiguous. CDR3 in DNA: TGTGCCAGCAGAGAAGAGAAGGGTAGCAATCAGCCCCAGCATTTT. Its protein product is CASREEKGSNQPQHF.